This TCR beta chain appears in the sequencing data of a study of shared clonotypes between healthy human individuals. Study-level findings and limits: It was the non-shared clonotypes that had lower generation probabilities than clonotypes shared by all four donors. The study found about 5% of naive CD4 clonotypes shared across a few donors. Sample collection involved blood only; tissue repertoires are likely different.

The method was immunoSEQ multiplex PCR; TCRdb's version includes in-frame clones alone and lacks a portion of them. This table holds about 2.3 million clones, approximately 95% found once. For this clone: Its antigen remains unidentified.

The ends were cut back, 3 bases at V and 6 bases at J, with 14 bases in the middle. The CDR3 totals 15 residues. The germline V gene encodes CDR1 SGHTA and CDR2 FQGNSA. The V and J genes are TRBV7-2 and TRBJ1-4, with D unclear. Sequenced material: naive CD4+ T cells from PBMCs. The subset denotes: CD45RA+ positively selected. The clonotype was recovered from a man aged 18 to 30 in good health. Some clones in this sample may be carry-over from other donors' samples. CDR3 nucleotides: TGTGCCAGCAGCTTCAATCCGGGATGGGATGAAAAACTGTTTTTT. Translation: CASSFNPGWDEKLFF.